The 13 T cell receptor beta chains below all came from one sample that was sequenced in a study of shared clonotypes between healthy human individuals. Sequencing used immunoSEQ multiplex PCR; TCRdb keeps in-frame clones, though not all of them. The sample has around 480,000 clones, 75% to 80% seen once. The sample consisted of PBMCs. All receptors derive from a woman between 35 and 50 years old in good health. Some clones in this sample may be carry-over from other donors' samples.

The chain is built from TRBV6-5 and TRBJ1-2, with unresolved D. The CDR3 loop spans 13 amino acids. CDR1 is MNHEY, CDR2 SVGAGI, per germline. V lost 6 bases, J lost 5 bases, and 13 bases lay in between. The CDR3 loop reads CASSPGSLYGYTF. The CDR3 DNA reads TGTGCCAGCAGCCCGGGGAGCTTATATGGCTACACCTTC.

J is TRBJ2-3 and V is TRBV9; 10 bases align to TRBD2. V lost 4 bases, J lost 1 base, and 6 bases stayed unmatched. CDR3 length: 16 amino acids. Germline CDR1 SGDLS, CDR2 YYNGEE. Written as DNA, the CDR3 is TGTGCCAGCAGCCCACTAGCGGGATTGGGCACAGATACGCAGTATTTT. Amino acids: CASSPLAGLGTDTQYF.

This clone appeared a few times. DNA of the CDR3: TGTGCCAGCAGTGATACCGCCCTGATGGAGCTGTTTTTT. Residues: CASSDTALMELFF. The chain links TRBV6-1 to TRBJ2-2; D call uncertain. Germline lookup yields CDR1 MNHNS and CDR2 SASEGT. V lost 3 bases and J lost 10, with 12 bases in between. The CDR3 has 13 amino acids.

This chain uses TRBV10-3 with TRBJ1-3; D is undetermined. The germline V and J ends were trimmed by 10 bases and 1 base, with 11 bases remaining between them. Germline CDR1 is ENHRY and CDR2 is SYGVKD. CDR3 length: 13 residues. In DNA form, the CDR3 reads TGTGCCACCCGGGAGGTATCTGGAAACACCATATATTTT. Its translation: CATREVSGNTIYF.

The V call is TRBV18, the J call TRBJ1-1; TRBD1 is a possible D gene (5 bases). Trimming cost V 4 bases and J 0 bases, with 18 bases left between them. The CDR3 covers 17 residues. Germline V lookup: CDR1 KGHSH, CDR2 LQKENI. CDR3 nucleotide sequence: TGTGCCAGCTCACAATCACAGGACTTGACCCTGAACACTGAAGCTTTCTTT. Translating gives CASSQSQDLTLNTEAFF.

The CDR3 nucleotides are TGCGCCAGCAGCTTGGCCCTTACGGGGGACTACGAGCAGTACTTC. Protein: CASSLALTGDYEQYF. The chain carries TRBV5-1 and TRBJ2-7; D is possibly TRBD2 (6 bases). The CDR3 has 15 residues. Germline V gene data show CDR1 as SGHRS and CDR2 as YFSETQ. Trimming pared 0 bases from V and 3 bases from J, leaving 13 bases between. Based on the CDR3 plus reference TRBV5-1 and TRBJ2-7, the full variable domain is KAGVTQTPRYLIKTRGQQVTLSCSPISGHRSVSWYQQTPGQGLQFLFEYFSETQRNKGNFPGRFSGRQFSNSRSEMNVSTLELGDSALYLCASSLALTGDYEQYFGPGTRLTVT.

As to this clone: Distinct nucleotide sequences in the sample also encode this CDR3. CDR3 in amino acids: CASSRQGSGTEAFF. As DNA, the CDR3 is TGTGCCAGTAGTCGACAGGGATCGGGAACTGAAGCTTTCTTT. The chain recombines TRBV19 with TRBJ1-1; 7 bases map to TRBD1. J was trimmed by 5 bases and V by 5 bases; bases with no gene match: 8. Germline CDR1 reads LNHDA; CDR2 reads SQIVND (reference sequence). The CDR3 consists of 14 residues.

A word on this clone: Other DNA sequences in this sample translate to the same CDR3. CDR3 region: CASSLEGSWYEQYF. DNA of the CDR3: TGCGCCAGCAGCTTGGAGGGCTCTTGGTACGAGCAGTACTTC. V usage is TRBV5-1 and J usage is TRBJ2-7; D gene uncertain. Germline loops: CDR1 SGHRS, CDR2 YFSETQ. Trimming shortened V by 0 bases and J by 4 bases, and 11 bases separated the two germline ends. The CDR3 is 14 residues long.

This clone occurred once. The chain uses TRBV30 and TRBJ1-2; TRBD1 matches at 7 bases. The junction had 3 bases not matched to a gene; V was cut back by 2 bases and J by 3 bases. Per the germline V gene, CDR1 is GTSNPN and CDR2 is SVGIG (reference sequence). This CDR3 has 13 amino acids. The CDR3: CAWSPGTDYGYTF. The DNA for the CDR3 is TGTGCCTGGAGTCCCGGGACAGACTATGGCTACACCTTC.

The rearrangement links TRBV28 to TRBJ2-1, with 7 nucleotides matching TRBD1. This CDR3 is built from 14 residues. Germline trimming cut 8 bases from V and 3 bases from J; bases unmatched to any gene: 7. Germline loops: CDR1 MDHEN, CDR2 SYDVKM. Written as DNA, the CDR3 is TGTGCCAGCCGCCAAGGACAGGACTACAATGAGCAGTTCTTC. This sequence encodes CASRQGQDYNEQFF.

The gene calls are TRBV21-1 and TRBJ1-2. TRBV21-1 is a recognized pseudogene. The CDR3 loop spans 14 amino acids. This CDR3 is CASSNRDPNYGYTF. For the CDR3, the DNA is TGTGCCAGCAGCAATAGGGATCCTAACTATGGCTACACCTTC.

This chain joins TRBV6-6 and TRBJ2-7; TRBD1 agrees at 7 bases. This CDR3 is 14 amino acids long. The germline CDR1 and CDR2 sequences are MNHNY and SVGAGI (reference sequence). V was clipped by 5 bases and J by 1 base; unmatched bases: 5. Here the CDR3 DNA reads TGTGCCAGCAGTAAAGGGGGCTCGTCCTACGAGCAGTACTTC. Translating it yields CASSKGGSSYEQYF.

V usage is TRBV15 and J usage is TRBJ2-1; 9 bases map to TRBD2. Germline CDR1 and CDR2: LNHNV and YYDKDF (reference sequence). CDR3 length equals 16 residues. Unmatched junction bases numbered 5, after V lost 3 bases and J lost 2 bases. CDR3 bases: TGTGCCACCAGCAGTCAATTAGCGGGAGCCTACAATGAGCAGTTCTTC. Protein product: CATSSQLAGAYNEQFF. The variable domain in full, with the rest retrieved from reference TRBV15 and TRBJ2-1, is DAMVIQNPRYQVTQFGKPVTLSCSQTLNHNVMYWYQQKSSQAPKLLFHYYDKDFNNEADTPDNFQSRRPNTSFCFLDIRSPGLGDTAMYLCATSSQLAGAYNEQFFGPGTRLTVL.